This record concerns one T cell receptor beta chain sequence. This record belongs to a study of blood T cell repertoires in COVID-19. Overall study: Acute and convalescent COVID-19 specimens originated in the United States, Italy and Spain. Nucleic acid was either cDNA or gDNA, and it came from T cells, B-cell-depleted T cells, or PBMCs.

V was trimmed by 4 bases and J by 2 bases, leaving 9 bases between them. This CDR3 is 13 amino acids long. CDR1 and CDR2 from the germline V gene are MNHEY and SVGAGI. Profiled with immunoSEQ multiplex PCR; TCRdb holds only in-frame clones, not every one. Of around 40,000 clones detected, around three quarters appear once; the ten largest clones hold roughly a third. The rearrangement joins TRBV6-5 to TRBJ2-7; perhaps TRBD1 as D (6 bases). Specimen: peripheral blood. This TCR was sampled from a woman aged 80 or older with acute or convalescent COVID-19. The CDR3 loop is CASSSQGTYEQYF. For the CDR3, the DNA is TGTGCCAGCAGTTCACAGGGTACCTACGAGCAGTACTTC.